This T cell receptor beta chain is from a study of cytomegalovirus exposure and HLA in healthy donors. Study-level background: The use of the same platform for the 130 or so validation repertoires and the 550 to 700 first-cohort repertoires was reported by a later analysis.

Clones were sequenced by immunoSEQ multiplex PCR, and TCRdb holds only the in-frame ones, with some missing. Among fewer than 130,000 clones, roughly 90% were seen once, and the ten largest hold 1.4% to 1.5%. Concerning this clone: The antigen is unknown.

The CDR3 extends over 18 amino acids. The V gene lost 6 bases and the J gene lost 8 bases, with 28 bases spanning the gap. CDR1 is LGHNA, CDR2 YSLEER, per germline. Study conclusions and caveats: The study designated 150 to 200 TCR beta chains cytomegalovirus-associated. Confirmation was obtained in vitro that a few CMV-associated chains are specific for CMV antigens. The TCR clusters that emerged in the first cohort tended, a later analysis found, to co-occur in the 110 or so validation repertoires.

The sequence derives from a woman under 40 in good health and CMV-seropositive. This rearrangement joins TRBV4-3 to TRBJ1-4; D gene unclear. Sequencing used PBMCs. The CDR3 DNA reads TGCGCCAGCAGACCAAACTACGTTATCGGGAAGGGAGAGGAAAAACTGTTTTTT. Its protein is CASRPNYVIGKGEEKLFF.